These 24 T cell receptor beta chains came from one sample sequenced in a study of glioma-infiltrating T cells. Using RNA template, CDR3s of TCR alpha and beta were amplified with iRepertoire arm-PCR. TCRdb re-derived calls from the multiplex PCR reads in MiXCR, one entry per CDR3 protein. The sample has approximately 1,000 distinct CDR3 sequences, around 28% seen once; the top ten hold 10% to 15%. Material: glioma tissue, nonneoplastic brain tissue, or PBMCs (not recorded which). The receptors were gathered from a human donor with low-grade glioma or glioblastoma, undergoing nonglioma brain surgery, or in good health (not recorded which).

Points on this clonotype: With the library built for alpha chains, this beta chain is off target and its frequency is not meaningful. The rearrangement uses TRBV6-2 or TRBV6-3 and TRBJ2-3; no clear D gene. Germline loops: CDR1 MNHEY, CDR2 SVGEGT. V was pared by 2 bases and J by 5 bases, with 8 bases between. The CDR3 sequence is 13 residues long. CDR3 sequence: CASSYREIDTQYF. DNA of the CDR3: TGTGCCAGCAGTTACAGAGAAATAGATACGCAGTATTTT.

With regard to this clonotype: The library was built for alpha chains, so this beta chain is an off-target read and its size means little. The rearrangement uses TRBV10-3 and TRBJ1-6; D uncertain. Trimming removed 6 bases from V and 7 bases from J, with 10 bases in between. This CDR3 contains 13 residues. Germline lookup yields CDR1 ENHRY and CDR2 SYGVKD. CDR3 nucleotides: TGTGCCATCAGACAGCTGGAAAATTCACCCCTCCACTTT. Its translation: CAIRQLENSPLHF.

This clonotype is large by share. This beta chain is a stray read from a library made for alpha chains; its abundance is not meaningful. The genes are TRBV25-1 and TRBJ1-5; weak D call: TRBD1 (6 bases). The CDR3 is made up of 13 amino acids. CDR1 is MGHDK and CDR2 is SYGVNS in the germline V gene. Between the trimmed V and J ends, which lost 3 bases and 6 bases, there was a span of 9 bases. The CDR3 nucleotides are TGTGCCAGCAGTGATCAGGACAGTCAGCCCCAGCATTTT. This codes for CASSDQDSQPQHF.

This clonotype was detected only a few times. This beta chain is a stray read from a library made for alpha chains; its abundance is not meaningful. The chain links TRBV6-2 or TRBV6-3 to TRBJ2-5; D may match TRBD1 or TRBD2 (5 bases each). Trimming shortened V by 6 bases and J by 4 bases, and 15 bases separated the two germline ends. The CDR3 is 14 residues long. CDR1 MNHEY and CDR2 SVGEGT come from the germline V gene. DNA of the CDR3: TGTGCCAGCAGCCCACCGGGGCGAGTAGAGACCCAGTACTTC. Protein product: CASSPPGRVETQYF.

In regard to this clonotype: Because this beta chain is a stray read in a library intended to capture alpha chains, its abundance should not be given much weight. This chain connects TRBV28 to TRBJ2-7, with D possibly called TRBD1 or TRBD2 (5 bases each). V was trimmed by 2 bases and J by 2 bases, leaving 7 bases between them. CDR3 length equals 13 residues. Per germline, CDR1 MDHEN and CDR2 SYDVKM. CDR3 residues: CASSLGGPYEQYF. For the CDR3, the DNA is TGTGCCAGCAGTTTAGGGGGACCCTACGAGCAGTACTTC.

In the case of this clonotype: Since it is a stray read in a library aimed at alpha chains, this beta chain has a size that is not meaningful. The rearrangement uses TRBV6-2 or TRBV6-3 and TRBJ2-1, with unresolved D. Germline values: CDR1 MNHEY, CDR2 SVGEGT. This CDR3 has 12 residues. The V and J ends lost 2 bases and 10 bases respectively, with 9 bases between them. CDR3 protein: CASSYGVGEQFF. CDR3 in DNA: TGTGCCAGCAGTTACGGGGTTGGGGAGCAGTTCTTC.

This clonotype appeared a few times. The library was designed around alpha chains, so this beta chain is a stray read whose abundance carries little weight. The CDR3 reads CSARALLAGPIQETQYF. CDR3 sequence (DNA): TGCAGTGCTAGAGCCCTACTAGCGGGCCCGATCCAAGAGACCCAGTACTTC. The chain uses TRBV20-1 and TRBJ2-5; 9 nucleotides align to TRBD2. The V gene end was trimmed by 1 base and the J gene end by 1 base; junction bases not matched to a gene: 10. The CDR3 runs 17 residues. CDR1 is DFQATT and CDR2 is SNEGSKA in the germline V gene (reference sequence).

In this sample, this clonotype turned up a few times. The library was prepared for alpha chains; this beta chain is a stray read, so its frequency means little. The CDR3 DNA is TGTGCCAGCAGCCTGCAACCCGGGACAGCCGAAGCTTTCTTT. Amino acid sequence: CASSLQPGTAEAFF. The chain combines TRBV7-6 with TRBJ1-1, with TRBD1 matching 7 bases. The CDR3 loop spans 14 amino acids. Germline assignment: CDR1 SGHVS and CDR2 FNYEAQ. Trimming cost V 5 bases and J 8 bases; bases outside gene matches: 11.

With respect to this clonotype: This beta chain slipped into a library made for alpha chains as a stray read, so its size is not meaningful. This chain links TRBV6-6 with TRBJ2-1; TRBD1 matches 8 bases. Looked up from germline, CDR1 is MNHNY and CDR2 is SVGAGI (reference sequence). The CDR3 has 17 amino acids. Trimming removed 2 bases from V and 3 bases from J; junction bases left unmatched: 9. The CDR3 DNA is TGTGCCAGCAGTTACGGAGCAGGGGGCAGAGGCTACAATGAGCAGTTCTTC. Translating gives CASSYGAGGRGYNEQFF.

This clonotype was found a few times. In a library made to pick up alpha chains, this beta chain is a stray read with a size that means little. CDR3 nucleotide sequence: TGTGCCAGCAGACTCGGGACAGGGGGATTTTACGAGCAGTACGTC. It encodes CASRLGTGGFYEQYV. The chain uses TRBV6-2 or TRBV6-3 and TRBJ2-7; 11 nucleotides match TRBD1. Per germline, CDR1 MNHEY and CDR2 SVGEGT. The CDR3 contains 15 residues. The V gene end was trimmed by 6 bases and the J gene end by 4 bases; junction bases not matched to a gene: 8.

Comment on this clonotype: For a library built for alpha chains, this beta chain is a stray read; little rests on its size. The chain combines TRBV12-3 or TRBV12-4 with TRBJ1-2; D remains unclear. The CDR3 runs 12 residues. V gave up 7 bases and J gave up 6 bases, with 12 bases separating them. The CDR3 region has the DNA TGTGCCAGCAATCCCGGAATGGATGGCTACACCTTC. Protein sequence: CASNPGMDGYTF.

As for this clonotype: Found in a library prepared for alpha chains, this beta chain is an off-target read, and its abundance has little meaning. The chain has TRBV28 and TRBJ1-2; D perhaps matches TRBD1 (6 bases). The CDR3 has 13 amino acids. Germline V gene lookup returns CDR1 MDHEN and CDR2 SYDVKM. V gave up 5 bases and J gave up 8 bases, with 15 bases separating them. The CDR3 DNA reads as TGTGCCAGCAGTCTGGGGGGGCGGGGGGGCTACACCTTC. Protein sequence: CASSLGGRGGYTF.

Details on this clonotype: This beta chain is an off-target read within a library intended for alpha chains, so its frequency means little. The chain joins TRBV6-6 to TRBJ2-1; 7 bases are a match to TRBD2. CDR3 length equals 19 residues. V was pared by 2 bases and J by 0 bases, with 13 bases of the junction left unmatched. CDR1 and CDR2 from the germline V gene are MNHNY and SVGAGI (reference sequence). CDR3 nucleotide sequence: TGTGCCAGCAGTTACAGGGCGACTAGCCGGGCAAGCTCCTACAATGAGCAGTTCTTC. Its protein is CASSYRATSRASSYNEQFF.

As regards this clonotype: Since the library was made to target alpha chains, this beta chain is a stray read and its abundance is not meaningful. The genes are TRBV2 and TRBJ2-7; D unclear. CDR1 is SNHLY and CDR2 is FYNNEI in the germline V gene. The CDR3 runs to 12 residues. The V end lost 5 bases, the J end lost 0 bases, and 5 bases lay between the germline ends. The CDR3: CASSLSSYEQYF. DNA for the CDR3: TGTGCCAGCAGTTTGAGCTCCTACGAGCAGTACTTC.

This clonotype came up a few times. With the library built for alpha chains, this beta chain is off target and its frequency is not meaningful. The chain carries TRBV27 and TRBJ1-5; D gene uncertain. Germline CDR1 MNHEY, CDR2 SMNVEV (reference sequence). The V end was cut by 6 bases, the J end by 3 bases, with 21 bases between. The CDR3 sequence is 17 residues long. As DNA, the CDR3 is TGTGCCAGCAGACCGATTTTAGGACCATTCGACAATCAGCCCCAGCATTTT. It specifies CASRPILGPFDNQPQHF.

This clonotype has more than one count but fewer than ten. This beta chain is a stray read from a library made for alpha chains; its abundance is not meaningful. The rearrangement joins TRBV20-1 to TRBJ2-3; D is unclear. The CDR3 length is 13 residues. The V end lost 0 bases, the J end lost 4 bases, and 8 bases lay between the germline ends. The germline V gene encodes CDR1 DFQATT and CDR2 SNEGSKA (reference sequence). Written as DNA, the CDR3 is TGCAGTGCTAGAGATACCCTATCAGATACGCAGTATTTT. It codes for CSARDTLSDTQYF.

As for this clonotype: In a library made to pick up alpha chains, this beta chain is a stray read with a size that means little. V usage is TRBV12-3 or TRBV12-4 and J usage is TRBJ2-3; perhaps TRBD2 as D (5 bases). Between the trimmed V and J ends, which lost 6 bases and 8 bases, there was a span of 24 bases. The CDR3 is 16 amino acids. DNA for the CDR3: TGTGCCAGCAGCTTCGGGATCCAGATAGGTGGGCGTACGCAGTATTTT. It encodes CASSFGIQIGGRTQYF.

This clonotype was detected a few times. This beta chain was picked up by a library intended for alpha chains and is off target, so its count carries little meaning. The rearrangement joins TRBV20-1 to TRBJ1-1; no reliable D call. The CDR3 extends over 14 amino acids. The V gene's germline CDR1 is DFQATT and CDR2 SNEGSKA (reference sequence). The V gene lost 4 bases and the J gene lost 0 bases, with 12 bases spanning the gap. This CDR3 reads CSANLGNLNTEAFF. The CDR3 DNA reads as TGCAGTGCTAATTTGGGGAATTTGAACACTGAAGCTTTCTTT.

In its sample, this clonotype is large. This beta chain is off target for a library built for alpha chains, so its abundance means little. The CDR3: CASSLTGGNQPQHF. CDR3 coding DNA: TGTGCCAGCAGTTTGACAGGGGGCAATCAGCCCCAGCATTTT. V usage is TRBV27 and J usage is TRBJ1-5; 8 bases align to TRBD1. V lost 3 bases to trimming and J lost 2 bases; unmatched junction nucleotides: 0. Germline CDR1 reads MNHEY; CDR2 reads SMNVEV (reference sequence). The CDR3 has 14 residues.

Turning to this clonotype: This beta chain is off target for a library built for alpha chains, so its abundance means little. The CDR3 DNA reads as TGTGCCAGCAGTGGGACAGGGTCTGGGGCCAACGTCCTGACTTTC. It translates to CASSGTGSGANVLTF. This chain links TRBV6-1 with TRBJ2-6; TRBD1 matches 8 bases. V lost 4 bases to trimming and J lost 1 base; unmatched junction nucleotides: 0. Germline CDR1 MNHNS, CDR2 SASEGT. The CDR3 spans 15 residues.

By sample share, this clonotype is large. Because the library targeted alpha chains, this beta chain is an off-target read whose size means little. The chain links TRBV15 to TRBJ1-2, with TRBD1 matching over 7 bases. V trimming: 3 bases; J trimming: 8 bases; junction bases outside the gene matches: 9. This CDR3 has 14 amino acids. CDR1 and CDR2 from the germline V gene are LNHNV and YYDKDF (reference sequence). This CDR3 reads CATSSQSRQGGYTF. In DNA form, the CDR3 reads TGTGCCACCAGCAGCCAGTCTAGACAGGGAGGCTACACCTTC.

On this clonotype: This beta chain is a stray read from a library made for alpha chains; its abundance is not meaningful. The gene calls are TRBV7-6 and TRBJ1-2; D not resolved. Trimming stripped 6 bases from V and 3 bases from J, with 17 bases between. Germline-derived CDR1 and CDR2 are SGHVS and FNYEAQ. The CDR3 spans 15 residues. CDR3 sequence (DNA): TGTGCCAGCAGTCGCCGCGAGGACCCCCACTATGGCTACACCTTC. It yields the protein CASSRREDPHYGYTF.

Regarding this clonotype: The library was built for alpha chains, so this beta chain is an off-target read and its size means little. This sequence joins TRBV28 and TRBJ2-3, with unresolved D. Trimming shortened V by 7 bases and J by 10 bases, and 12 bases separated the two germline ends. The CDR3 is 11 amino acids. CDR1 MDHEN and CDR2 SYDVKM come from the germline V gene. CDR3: CASNQLGAQYF. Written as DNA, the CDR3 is TGTGCCAGCAATCAGTTAGGAGCGCAGTATTTT.

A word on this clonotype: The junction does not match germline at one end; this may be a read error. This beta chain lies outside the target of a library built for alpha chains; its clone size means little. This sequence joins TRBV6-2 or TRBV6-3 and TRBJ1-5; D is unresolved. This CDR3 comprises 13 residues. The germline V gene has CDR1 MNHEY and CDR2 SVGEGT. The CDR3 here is CASSFLINRPQHF. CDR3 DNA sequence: TGTGCCAGCAGTTTCCTAATCAATCGGCCCCAGCATTTT.